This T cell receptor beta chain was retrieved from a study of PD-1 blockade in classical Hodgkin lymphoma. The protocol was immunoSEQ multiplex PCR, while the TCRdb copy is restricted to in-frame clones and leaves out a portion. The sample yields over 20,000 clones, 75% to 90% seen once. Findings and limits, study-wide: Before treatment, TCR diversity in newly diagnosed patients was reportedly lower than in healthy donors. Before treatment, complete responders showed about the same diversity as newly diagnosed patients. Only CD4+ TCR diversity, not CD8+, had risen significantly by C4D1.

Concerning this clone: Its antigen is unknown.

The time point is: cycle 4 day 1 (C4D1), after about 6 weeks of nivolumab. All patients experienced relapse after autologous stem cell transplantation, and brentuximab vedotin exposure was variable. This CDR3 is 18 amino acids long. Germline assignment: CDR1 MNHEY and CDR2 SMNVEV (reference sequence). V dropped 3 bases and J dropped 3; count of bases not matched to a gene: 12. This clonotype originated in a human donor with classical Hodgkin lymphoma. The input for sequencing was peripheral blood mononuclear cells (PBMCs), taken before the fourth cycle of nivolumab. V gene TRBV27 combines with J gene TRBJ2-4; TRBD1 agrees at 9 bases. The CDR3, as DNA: TGTGCCAGCAGTTTCGTCCAGGGACAGGGTAATTACAAAAACATTCAGTACTTC. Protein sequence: CASSFVQGQGNYKNIQYF.